Each of the 12 T cell receptor beta chains below was sequenced from the same sample in a study of graft-versus-host responses after intestinal transplantation. Repertoires were generated with immunoSEQ multiplex PCR, while TCRdb's copy carries only in-frame clones and drops some. The sample has some 48,000 clones, approximately 84% seen once. These receptors' antigens are unknown. The sequencing here drew on unstimulated CD4+ T cells sorted from spleen or lymph node cells, taken before transplant. These receptors all stem from a human donor who was the organ donor for an intestinal transplant.

A word on this clone: The junction differs from germline at one of its ends, possibly a read error. The genes are TRBV9 and TRBJ2-5; 14 nucleotides match TRBD2. Per germline, CDR1 SGDLS and CDR2 YYNGEE. The CDR3 is 14 amino acids. CDR3 sequence (DNA): TGTGCCAGCAGCGTAGGACTAGCGGGGGGGACCCCGTACTTC. Amino acids: CASSVGLAGGTPYF.

This chain links TRBV11-3 with TRBJ2-7; TRBD2 matches at 8 bases. CDR1 is SGHNT, CDR2 YENEEA, per germline. Unmatched junction bases numbered 4, after V lost 5 bases and J lost 1 base. CDR3 length equals 14 residues. The CDR3 sequence is CASSLSGASYEQYF. The CDR3, as DNA: TGTGCCAGCAGCCTTAGCGGGGCTTCCTACGAGCAGTACTTC. The whole variable domain, filled in from reference TRBV11-3 and TRBJ2-7, reads EAGVVQSPRYKIIEKKQPVAFWCNPISGHNTLYWYLQNLGQGPELLIRYENEEAVDDSQLPKDRFSAERLKGVDSTLKIQPAELGDSAVYLCASSLSGASYEQYFGPGTRLTVT.

The chain combines TRBV29-1 with TRBJ2-7; 10 bases are shared with TRBD1. Germline values: CDR1 SQVTM, CDR2 ANQGSEA. There are 13 residues in the CDR3. Unmatched junction bases numbered 6, after V lost 6 bases and J lost 4 bases. CDR3 DNA sequence: TGCAGCGTCGTGACAGGGGGCGGTTACGAGCAGTACTTC. Its protein product is CSVVTGGGYEQYF.

This chain links TRBV5-1 with TRBJ2-1; TRBD1 is a possible D gene (6 bases). Trimming shortened V by 2 bases and J by 2 bases, and 17 bases separated the two germline ends. Germline V gene data show CDR1 as SGHRS and CDR2 as YFSETQ. The CDR3 has 17 residues. The CDR3 here is CASSFLQGELPYNEQFF. CDR3 DNA: TGCGCCAGCAGCTTCTTACAGGGAGAACTCCCCTACAATGAGCAGTTCTTC.

The genes are TRBV7-9 and TRBJ2-6; D may be TRBD1 (5 bases). V was shortened by 5 bases and J by 4 bases, with 18 bases between the two germline ends. The CDR3 length is 17 residues. Germline V lookup: CDR1 SEHNR, CDR2 FQNEAQ (reference sequence). The CDR3 sequence: CASSPRQSTSGANVLTF. CDR3 DNA: TGTGCCAGCAGCCCCAGACAGTCTACGTCGGGGGCCAACGTCCTGACTTTC.

This chain uses TRBV6-5 with TRBJ2-1, with TRBD2 identical over 14 bases. The CDR3 contains 13 residues. Germline V gene data show CDR1 as MNHEY and CDR2 as SVGAGI. The trim removed 8 bases at V and 6 bases at J, leaving 0 bases unmatched. The CDR3 protein is CASGTSGSNEQFF. The CDR3 DNA reads as TGTGCCAGCGGGACTAGCGGGAGCAATGAGCAGTTCTTC.

V gene TRBV19 combines with J gene TRBJ2-2; D is unclear. CDR1 is LNHDA, CDR2 SQIVND, per germline (reference sequence). V was clipped by 1 base and J by 1 base, with 1 base between them. CDR3 size: 13 residues. The CDR3 nucleotides read TGTGCCAGTAGTATAGGGAACACCGGGGAGCTGTTTTTT. This translates into CASSIGNTGELFF. Supplemented by reference TRBV19 and TRBJ2-2, the full variable domain reads DGGITQSPKYLFRKEGQNVTLSCEQNLNHDAMYWYRQDPGQGLRLIYYSQIVNDFQKGDIAEGYSVSREKKESFPLTVTSAQKNPTAFYLCASSIGNTGELFFGEGSRLTVL.

This clone was observed a few times. V and J are TRBV6-1 and TRBJ1-2, with D possibly TRBD1 on 5 matching bases. V was clipped by 1 base and J by 5 bases, with 14 bases between them. Germline CDR1 MNHNS, CDR2 SASEGT. CDR3 length equals 15 residues. The CDR3 nucleotides read TGTGCCAGCAGTGAAGAGGGACTGCGGGGATATGGCTACACCTTC. Translating gives CASSEEGLRGYGYTF.

The chain is built from TRBV19 and TRBJ2-7; 8 bases match TRBD1. There are 14 residues in the CDR3. Unmatched junction bases numbered 4, after V lost 6 bases and J lost 0 bases. Germline CDR1 reads LNHDA; CDR2 reads SQIVND (reference sequence). DNA for the CDR3: TGTGCCAGTAGAGGTGGACAGGGCTCCTACGAGCAGTACTTC. Encoded protein: CASRGGQGSYEQYF. The full variable domain, completed using reference TRBV19 and TRBJ2-7, is DGGITQSPKYLFRKEGQNVTLSCEQNLNHDAMYWYRQDPGQGLRLIYYSQIVNDFQKGDIAEGYSVSREKKESFPLTVTSAQKNPTAFYLCASRGGQGSYEQYFGPGTRLTVT.

The chain employs TRBV7-7 and TRBJ2-1, with TRBD2 as a possible D gene (5 bases). Germline V gives CDR1 SSHAT, CDR2 FNYEAQ (reference sequence). The length of the CDR3 is 16 residues. V was pared by 7 bases and J by 5 bases, with 21 bases between. CDR3: CASTLEAPGLNNEQFF. In DNA, the CDR3 is TGTGCCAGCACCCTCGAGGCCCCCGGACTGAACAATGAGCAGTTCTTC.

The chain recombines TRBV4-1 with TRBJ2-7; 15 bases match TRBD2. J gave up 6 bases and V 2 bases, and 17 bases lay outside the gene matches. This CDR3 region has 20 residues. The germline CDR1 and CDR2 sequences are MGHRA and YSYEKL. The CDR3 spells CASSQNLLGLAGGSTGEQYF. The CDR3, as DNA: TGCGCCAGCAGCCAAAACCTATTGGGACTAGCGGGAGGATCGACTGGCGAGCAGTACTTC.

In this sample, this clone turned up once. The V and J genes are TRBV21-1 and TRBJ2-5; the table's D call of TRBD2 was not tested on the DNA. TRBV21-1 is shown as a pseudogene. The CDR3 is made up of 16 amino acids. The CDR3 here is CASSRTSGRARETQYF. The CDR3 DNA sequence: TGTGCCAGCAGCAGGACTAGCGGGAGGGCGAGGGAGACCCAGTACTTC.